The source of this T cell receptor (beta chain) is a study of T cell repertoires in cytomegalovirus infection. Note on this clonotype: What it recognizes is unknown.

This CDR3 has 13 residues. CDR1 is SGHNT, CDR2 YYREEE, per germline (reference sequence). Trimming cost V 7 bases and J 7 bases, with 15 bases left between them. Study results and caveats: Cumulative frequency of public TCR beta families picked out carriers of CMV plus the relevant HLA.

A single record per CDR3 protein comes from TCRdb applying MiXCR to the reads. The repertoire includes approximately 990,000 distinct CDR3 sequences, 30% to 40% of them detected once, and over 10% sits in the top ten. This specimen consisted of cultured CD8+ T cells from PBMCs, obtained from culture after CMV antigen stimulation. The receptor was derived from a human donor in good health (CMV status not recorded). Some clones in this sample may be carry-over from other donors' samples. This rearrangement joins TRBV5-4 to TRBJ2-1; D remains unclear. The CDR3: CASPAFVGNEQFF. The CDR3 coding sequence is TGTGCCAGCCCAGCTTTCGTCGGGAATGAGCAGTTCTTC.